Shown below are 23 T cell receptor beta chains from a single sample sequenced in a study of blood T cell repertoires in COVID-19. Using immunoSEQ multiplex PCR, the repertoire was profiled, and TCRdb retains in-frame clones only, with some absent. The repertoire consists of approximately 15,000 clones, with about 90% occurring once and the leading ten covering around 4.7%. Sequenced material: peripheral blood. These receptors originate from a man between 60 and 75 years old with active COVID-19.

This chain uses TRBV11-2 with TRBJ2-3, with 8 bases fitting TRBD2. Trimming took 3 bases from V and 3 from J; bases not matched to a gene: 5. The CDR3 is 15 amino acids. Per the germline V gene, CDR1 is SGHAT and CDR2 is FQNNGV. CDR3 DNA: TGTGCCAGCAGCTTGGGAGCGGGGGAAACAGATACGCAGTATTTT. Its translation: CASSLGAGETDTQYF.

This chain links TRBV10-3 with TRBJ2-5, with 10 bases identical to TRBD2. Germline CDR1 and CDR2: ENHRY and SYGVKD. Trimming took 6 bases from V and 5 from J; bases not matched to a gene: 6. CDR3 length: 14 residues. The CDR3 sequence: CAIRGAGGPETQYF. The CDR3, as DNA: TGTGCCATCAGGGGAGCGGGGGGGCCGGAGACCCAGTACTTC.

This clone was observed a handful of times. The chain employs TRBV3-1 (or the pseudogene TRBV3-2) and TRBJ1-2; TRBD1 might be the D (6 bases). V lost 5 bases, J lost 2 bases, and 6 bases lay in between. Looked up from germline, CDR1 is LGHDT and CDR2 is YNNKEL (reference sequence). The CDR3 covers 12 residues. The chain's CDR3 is CASSDRNYGYTF. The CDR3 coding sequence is TGTGCCAGCAGCGACAGGAACTATGGCTACACCTTC.

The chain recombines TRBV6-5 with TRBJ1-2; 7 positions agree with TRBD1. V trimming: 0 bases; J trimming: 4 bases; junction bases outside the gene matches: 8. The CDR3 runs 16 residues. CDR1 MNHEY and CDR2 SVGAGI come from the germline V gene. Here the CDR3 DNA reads TGTGCCAGCAGTTACTCGAGAGGACAGGCCCCCTATGGCTACACCTTC. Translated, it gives CASSYSRGQAPYGYTF.

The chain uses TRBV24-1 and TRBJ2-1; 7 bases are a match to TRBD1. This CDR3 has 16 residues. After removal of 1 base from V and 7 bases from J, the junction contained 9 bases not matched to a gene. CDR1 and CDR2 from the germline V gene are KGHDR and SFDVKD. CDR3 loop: CATSDLNGRGNNEQFF. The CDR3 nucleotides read TGTGCCACCAGTGATTTAAACGGCAGGGGGAATAATGAGCAGTTCTTC.

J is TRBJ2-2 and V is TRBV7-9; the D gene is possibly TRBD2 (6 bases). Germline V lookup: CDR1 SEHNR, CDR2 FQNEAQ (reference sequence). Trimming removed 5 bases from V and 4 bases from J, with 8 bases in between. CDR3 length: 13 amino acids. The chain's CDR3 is CASSPAGTGELFF. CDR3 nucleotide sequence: TGTGCCAGCAGCCCAGCGGGCACCGGGGAGCTGTTTTTT.

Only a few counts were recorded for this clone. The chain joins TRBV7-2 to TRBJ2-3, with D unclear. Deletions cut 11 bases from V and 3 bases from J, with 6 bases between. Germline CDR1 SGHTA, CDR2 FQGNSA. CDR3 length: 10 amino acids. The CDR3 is CADGTDTQYF. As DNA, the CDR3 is TGTGCCGACGGGACAGATACGCAGTATTTT.

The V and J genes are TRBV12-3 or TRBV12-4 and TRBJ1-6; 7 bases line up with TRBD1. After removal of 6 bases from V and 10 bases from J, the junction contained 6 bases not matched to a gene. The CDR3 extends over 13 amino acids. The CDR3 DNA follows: TGTGCCAGCAGGATCCGGGACAGCTCACCCCTCCACTTT. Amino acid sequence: CASRIRDSSPLHF.

This CDR3 is CASVPQTGSLYEQYV. Here the CDR3 DNA reads TGTGCTAGTGTTCCCCAGACAGGTTCCCTGTACGAGCAGTACGTC. The chain employs TRBV12-5 and TRBJ2-7, with TRBD1 as a possible D gene (6 bases). Deletions cut 7 bases from V and 4 bases from J, with 20 bases between. The germline CDR1 and CDR2 sequences are LGHNT and FRNRAP. The CDR3 runs 15 residues.

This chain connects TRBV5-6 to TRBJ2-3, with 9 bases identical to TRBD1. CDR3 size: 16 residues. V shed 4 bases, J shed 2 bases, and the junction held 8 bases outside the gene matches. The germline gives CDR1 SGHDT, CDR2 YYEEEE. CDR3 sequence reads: CASSQGWDRVTDTQYF. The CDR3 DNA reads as TGTGCCAGCAGCCAAGGGTGGGACAGGGTCACAGATACGCAGTATTTT.

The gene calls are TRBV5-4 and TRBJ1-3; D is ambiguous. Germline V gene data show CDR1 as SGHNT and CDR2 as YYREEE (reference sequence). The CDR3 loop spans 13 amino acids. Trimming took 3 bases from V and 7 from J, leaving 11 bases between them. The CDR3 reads CASSSRFFNTIYF. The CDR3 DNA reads TGTGCCAGCAGCTCTCGGTTTTTCAACACCATATATTTT.

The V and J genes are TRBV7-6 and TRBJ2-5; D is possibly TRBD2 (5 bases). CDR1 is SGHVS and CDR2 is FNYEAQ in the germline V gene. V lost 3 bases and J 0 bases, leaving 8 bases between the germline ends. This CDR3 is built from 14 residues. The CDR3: CASSLRANQETQYF. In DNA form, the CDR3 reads TGTGCCAGCAGCTTGAGGGCAAACCAAGAGACCCAGTACTTC.

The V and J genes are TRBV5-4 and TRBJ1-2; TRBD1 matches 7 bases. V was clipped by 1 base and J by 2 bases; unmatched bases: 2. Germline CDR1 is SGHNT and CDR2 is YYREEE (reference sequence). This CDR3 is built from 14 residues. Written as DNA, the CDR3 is TGTGCCAGCAGCTTGATGGGACAGAACTATGGCTACACCTTC. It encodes CASSLMGQNYGYTF.

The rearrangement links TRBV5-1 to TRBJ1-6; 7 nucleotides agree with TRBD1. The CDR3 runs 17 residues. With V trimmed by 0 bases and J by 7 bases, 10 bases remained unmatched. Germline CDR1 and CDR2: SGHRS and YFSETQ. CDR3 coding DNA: TGCGCCAGCAGCTTGGCCGGGTGGGACAGCAGAAATTCACCCCTCCACTTT. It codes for CASSLAGWDSRNSPLHF.

For the CDR3, the DNA is TGTGCCAGTAGCCGCCTTGGTCAGGGTACTGAAAAACTGTTTTTT. Its protein is CASSRLGQGTEKLFF. The chain links TRBV19 to TRBJ1-4; D is possibly TRBD1 (5 bases). The CDR3 extends over 15 amino acids. The V end lost 6 bases, the J end lost 7 bases, and 18 bases lay between the germline ends. The germline V gene encodes CDR1 LNHDA and CDR2 SQIVND (reference sequence).

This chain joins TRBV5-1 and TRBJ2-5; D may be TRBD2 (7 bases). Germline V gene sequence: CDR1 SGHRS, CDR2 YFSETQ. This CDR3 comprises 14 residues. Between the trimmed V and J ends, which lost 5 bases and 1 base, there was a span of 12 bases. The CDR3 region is CASRWGGRQETQYF. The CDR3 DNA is TGCGCCAGCAGGTGGGGGGGCCGCCAAGAGACCCAGTACTTC.

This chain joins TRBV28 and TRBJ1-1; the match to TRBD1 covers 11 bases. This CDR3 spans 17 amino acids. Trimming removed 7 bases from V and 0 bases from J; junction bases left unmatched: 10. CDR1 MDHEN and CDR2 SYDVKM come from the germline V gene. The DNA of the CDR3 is TGTGCCAGCACCGAAATGGGGGACAGGGGGGTGAACACTGAAGCTTTCTTT. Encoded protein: CASTEMGDRGVNTEAFF.

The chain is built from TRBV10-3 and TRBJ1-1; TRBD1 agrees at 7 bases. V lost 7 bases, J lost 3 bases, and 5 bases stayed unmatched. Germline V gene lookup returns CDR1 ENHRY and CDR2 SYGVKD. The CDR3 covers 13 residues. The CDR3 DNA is TGTGCCATCACGCCAGACAGGGACACTGAAGCTTTCTTT. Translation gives CAITPDRDTEAFF.

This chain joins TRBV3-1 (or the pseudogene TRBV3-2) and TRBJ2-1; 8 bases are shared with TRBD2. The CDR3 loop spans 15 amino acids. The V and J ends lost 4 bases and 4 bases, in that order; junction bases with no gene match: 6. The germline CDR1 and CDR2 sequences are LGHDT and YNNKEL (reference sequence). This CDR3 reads CASSPGLASYNEQFF. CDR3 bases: TGTGCCAGCAGCCCCGGACTAGCTTCGTACAATGAGCAGTTCTTC.

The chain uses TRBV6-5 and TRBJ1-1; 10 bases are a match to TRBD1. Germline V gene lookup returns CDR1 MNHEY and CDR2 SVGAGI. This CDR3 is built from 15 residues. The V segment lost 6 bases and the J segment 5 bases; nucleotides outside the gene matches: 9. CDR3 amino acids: CASSPRQGAGTEAFF. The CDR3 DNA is TGTGCCAGCAGCCCCCGACAGGGGGCCGGGACTGAAGCTTTCTTT.

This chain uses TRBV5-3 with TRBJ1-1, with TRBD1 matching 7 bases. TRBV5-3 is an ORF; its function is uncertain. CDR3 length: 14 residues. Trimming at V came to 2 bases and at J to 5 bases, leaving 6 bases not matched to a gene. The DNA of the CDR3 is TGTGCCAGAAGCTTAACAGGGGTGCGAACTGAAGCTTTCTTT. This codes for CARSLTGVRTEAFF.

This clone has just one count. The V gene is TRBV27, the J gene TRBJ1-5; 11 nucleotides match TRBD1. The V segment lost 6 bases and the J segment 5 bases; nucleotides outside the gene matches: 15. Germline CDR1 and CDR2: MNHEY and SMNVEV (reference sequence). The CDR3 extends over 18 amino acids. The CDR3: CASSRSLPGTGGYQPQHF. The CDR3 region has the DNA TGTGCCAGCAGCCGCTCCCTCCCCGGGACAGGGGGTTATCAGCCCCAGCATTTT.

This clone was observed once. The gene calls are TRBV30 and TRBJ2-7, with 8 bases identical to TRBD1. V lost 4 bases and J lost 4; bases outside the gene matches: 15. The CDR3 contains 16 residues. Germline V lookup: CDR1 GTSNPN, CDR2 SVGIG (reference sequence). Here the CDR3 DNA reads TGTGCCTGGACAGTGGGTCGGACAGGGCGATTTTACGAGCAGTACGTC. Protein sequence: CAWTVGRTGRFYEQYV.